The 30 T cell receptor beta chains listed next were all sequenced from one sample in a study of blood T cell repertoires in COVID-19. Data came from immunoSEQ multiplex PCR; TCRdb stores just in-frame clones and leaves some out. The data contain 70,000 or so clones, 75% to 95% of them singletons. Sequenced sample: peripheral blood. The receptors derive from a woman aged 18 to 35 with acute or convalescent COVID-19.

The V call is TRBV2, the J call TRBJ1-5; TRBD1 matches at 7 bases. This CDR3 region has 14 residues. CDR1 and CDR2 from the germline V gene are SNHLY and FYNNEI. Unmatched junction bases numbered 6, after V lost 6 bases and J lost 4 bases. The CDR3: CASSLGQNNQPQHF. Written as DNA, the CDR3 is TGTGCCAGCAGCCTGGGACAGAATAATCAGCCCCAGCATTTT.

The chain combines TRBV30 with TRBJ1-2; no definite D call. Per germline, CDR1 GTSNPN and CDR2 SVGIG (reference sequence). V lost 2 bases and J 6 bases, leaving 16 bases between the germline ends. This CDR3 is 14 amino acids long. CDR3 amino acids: CAWSPGVGADGYTF. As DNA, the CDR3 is TGTGCCTGGAGTCCCGGGGTGGGAGCCGATGGCTACACCTTC.

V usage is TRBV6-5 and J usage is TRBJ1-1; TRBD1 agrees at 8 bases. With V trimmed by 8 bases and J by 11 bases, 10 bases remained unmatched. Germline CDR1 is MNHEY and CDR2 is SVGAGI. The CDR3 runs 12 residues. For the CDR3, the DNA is TGTGCCAGCGGGACAGGAGTCAAGGGGGCTTTCTTT. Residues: CASGTGVKGAFF.

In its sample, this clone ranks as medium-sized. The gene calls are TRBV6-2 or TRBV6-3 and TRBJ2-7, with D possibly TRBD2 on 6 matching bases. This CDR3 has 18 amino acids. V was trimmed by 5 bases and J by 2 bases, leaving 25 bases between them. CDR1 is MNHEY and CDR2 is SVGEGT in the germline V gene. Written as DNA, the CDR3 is TGTGCCAGCAGTACCCGGGACTCCGCTATGATCGAGGCCTACGAGCAGTACTTC. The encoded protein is CASSTRDSAMIEAYEQYF.

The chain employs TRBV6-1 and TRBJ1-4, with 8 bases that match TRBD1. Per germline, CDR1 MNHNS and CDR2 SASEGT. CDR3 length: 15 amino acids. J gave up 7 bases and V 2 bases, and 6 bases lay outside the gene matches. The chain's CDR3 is CASSELAGGFEKLFF. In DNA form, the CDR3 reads TGTGCCAGCAGTGAATTGGCAGGGGGCTTTGAAAAACTGTTTTTT.

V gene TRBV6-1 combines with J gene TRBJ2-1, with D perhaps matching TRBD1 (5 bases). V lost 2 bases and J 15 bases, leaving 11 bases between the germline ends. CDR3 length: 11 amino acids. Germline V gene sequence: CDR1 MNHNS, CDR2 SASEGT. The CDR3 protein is CASSERTKLFF. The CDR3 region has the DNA TGTGCCAGCAGTGAACGGACAAAGCTGTTCTTC.

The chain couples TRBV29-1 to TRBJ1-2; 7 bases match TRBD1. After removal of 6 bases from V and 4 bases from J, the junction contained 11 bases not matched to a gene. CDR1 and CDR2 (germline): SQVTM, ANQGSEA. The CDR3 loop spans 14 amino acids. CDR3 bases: TGCAGCGTCGCAGGAGGACAGGAAAGCTATGGCTACACCTTC. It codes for CSVAGGQESYGYTF. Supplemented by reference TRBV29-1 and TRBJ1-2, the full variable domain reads SAVISQKPSRDICQRGTSLTIQCQVDSQVTMMFWYRQQPGQSLTLIATANQGSEATYESGFVIDKFPISRPNLTFSTLTVSNMSPEDSSIYLCSVAGGQESYGYTFGSGTRLTVV.

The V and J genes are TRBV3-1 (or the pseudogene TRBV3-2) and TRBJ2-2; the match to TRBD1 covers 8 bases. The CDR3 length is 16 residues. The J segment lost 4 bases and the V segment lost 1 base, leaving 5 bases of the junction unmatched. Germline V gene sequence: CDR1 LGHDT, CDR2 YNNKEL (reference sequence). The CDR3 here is CASSQATGAGTGELFF. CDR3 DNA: TGTGCCAGCAGCCAAGCGACAGGGGCGGGCACCGGGGAGCTGTTTTTT.

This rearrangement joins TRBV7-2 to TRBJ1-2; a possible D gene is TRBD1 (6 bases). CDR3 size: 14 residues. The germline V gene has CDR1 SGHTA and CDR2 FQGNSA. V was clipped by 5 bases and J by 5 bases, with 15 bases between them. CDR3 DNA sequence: TGTGCCAGCAGCGGGCGGGGGCAGGATTATGGCTACACCTTC. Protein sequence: CASSGRGQDYGYTF.

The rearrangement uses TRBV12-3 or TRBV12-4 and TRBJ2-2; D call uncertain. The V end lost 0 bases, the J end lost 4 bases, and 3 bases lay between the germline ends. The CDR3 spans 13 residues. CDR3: CASSLAATGELFF. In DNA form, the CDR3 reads TGTGCCAGCAGTTTAGCGGCCACCGGGGAGCTGTTTTTT.

The CDR3 sequence is CASSIWATTEAFF. CDR3 coding DNA: TGTGCCAGTAGTATCTGGGCTACCACTGAAGCTTTCTTT. The rearrangement joins TRBV19 to TRBJ1-1; D gene ambiguous. This CDR3 has 13 amino acids. Trimming shortened V by 3 bases and J by 4 bases, and 9 bases separated the two germline ends. Germline CDR1 and CDR2: LNHDA and SQIVND (reference sequence).

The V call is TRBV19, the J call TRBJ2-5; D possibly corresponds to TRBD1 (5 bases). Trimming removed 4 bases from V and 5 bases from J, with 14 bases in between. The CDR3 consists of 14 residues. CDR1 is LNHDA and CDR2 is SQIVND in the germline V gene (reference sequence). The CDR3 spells CASSTTVDVETQYF. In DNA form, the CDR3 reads TGTGCCAGTAGTACGACAGTGGACGTGGAGACCCAGTACTTC.

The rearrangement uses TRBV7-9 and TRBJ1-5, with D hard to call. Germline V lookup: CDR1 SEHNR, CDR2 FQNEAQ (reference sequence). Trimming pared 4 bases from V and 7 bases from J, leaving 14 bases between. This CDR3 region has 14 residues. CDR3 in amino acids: CASSSDFPGQPQHF. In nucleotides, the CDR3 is TGTGCCAGCAGCTCGGACTTCCCGGGACAGCCCCAGCATTTT.

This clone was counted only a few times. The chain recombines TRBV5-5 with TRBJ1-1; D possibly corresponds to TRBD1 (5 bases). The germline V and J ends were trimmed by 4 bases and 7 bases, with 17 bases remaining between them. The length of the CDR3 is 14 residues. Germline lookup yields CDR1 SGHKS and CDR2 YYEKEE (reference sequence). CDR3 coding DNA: TGTGCCAGCAGCGACCGTCGGGGGGACGATGAAGCTTTCTTT. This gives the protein CASSDRRGDDEAFF.

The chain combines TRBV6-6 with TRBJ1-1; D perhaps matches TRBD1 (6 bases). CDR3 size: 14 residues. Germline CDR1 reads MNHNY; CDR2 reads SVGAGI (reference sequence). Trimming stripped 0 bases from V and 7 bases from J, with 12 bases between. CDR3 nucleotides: TGTGCCAGCAGTTACTCGAATCAGGGGAGTGAAGCTTTCTTT. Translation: CASSYSNQGSEAFF.

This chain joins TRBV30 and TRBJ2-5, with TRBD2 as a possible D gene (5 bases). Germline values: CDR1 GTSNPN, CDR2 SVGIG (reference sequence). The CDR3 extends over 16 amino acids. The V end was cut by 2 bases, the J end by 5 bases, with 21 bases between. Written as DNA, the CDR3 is TGTGCCTGGAGTCCTGGTACAGCGGCGGCGAGGGAGACCCAGTACTTC. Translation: CAWSPGTAAARETQYF.

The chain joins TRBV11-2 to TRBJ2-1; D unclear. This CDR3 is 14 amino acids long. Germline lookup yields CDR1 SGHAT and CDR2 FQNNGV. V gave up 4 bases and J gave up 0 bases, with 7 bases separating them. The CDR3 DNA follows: TGTGCCAGCAGCTCGCCTAACTCCTACAATGAGCAGTTCTTC. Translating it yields CASSSPNSYNEQFF.

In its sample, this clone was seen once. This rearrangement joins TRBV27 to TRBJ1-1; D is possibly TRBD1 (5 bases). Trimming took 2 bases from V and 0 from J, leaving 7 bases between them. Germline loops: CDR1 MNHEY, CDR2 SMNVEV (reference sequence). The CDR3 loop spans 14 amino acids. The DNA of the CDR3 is TGTGCCAGCAGTTTAAGGGGCGTGAACACTGAAGCTTTCTTT. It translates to CASSLRGVNTEAFF.

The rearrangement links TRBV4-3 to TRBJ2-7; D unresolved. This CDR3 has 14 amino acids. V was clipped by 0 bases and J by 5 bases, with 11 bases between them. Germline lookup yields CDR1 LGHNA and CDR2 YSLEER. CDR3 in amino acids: CASSQDWAFNEQYF. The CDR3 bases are TGCGCCAGCAGCCAAGATTGGGCATTCAACGAGCAGTACTTC.

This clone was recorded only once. This CDR3 reads CASTPLTRQETQYF. In nucleotides, the CDR3 is TGTGCCAGCACCCCATTGACTCGCCAGGAGACCCAGTACTTC. The chain uses TRBV2 and TRBJ2-5; no reliable D call. This CDR3 has 14 residues. The V and J ends lost 7 bases and 5 bases respectively, with 17 bases between them. Germline loops: CDR1 SNHLY, CDR2 FYNNEI.

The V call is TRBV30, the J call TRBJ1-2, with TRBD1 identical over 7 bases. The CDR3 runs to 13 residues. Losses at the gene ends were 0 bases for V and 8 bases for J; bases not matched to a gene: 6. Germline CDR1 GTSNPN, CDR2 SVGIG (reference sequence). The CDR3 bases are TGTGCCTGGAGTGTAATCCAGGGGGGCGGCTACACCTTC. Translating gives CAWSVIQGGGYTF.

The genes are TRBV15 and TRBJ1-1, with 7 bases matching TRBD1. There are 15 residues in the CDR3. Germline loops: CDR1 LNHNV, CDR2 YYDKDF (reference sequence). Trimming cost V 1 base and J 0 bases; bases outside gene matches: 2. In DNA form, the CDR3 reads TGTGCCACCAGCAGAGGTGGGACAGTGAACACTGAAGCTTTCTTT. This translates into CATSRGGTVNTEAFF.

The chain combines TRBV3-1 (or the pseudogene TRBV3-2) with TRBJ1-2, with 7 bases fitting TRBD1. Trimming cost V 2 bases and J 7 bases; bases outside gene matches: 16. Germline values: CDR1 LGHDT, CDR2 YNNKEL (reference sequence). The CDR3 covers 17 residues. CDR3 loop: CASSQMSGGLVGCGYTF. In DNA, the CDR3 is TGTGCCAGCAGCCAAATGTCAGGGGGACTTGTAGGGTGTGGCTACACCTTC.

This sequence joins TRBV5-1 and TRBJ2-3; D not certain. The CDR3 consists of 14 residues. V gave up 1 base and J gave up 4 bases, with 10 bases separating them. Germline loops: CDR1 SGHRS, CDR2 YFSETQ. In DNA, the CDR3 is TGCGCCAGCAGCTTGCCGGGTGGAGCAGATACGCAGTATTTT. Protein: CASSLPGGADTQYF.

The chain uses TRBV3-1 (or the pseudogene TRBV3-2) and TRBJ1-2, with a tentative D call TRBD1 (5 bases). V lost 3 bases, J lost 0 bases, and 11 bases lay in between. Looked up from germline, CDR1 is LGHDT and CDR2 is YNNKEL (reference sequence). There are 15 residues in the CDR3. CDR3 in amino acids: CASSQGLSANYGYTF. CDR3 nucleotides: TGTGCCAGCAGCCAGGGACTGTCAGCTAACTATGGCTACACCTTC.

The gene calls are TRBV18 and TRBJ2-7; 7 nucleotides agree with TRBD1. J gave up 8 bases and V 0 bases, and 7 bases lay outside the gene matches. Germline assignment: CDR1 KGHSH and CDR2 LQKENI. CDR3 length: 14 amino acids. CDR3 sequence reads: CASSPPGERGQQYF. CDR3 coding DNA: TGTGCCAGCTCACCACCGGGAGAGAGGGGGCAGCAGTACTTC.

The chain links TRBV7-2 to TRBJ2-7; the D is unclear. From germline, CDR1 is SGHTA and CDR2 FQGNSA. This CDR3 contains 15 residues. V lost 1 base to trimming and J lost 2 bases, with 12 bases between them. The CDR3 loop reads CASSLGMEYPYEQYF. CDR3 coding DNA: TGTGCCAGCAGCTTAGGTATGGAGTACCCCTACGAGCAGTACTTC.

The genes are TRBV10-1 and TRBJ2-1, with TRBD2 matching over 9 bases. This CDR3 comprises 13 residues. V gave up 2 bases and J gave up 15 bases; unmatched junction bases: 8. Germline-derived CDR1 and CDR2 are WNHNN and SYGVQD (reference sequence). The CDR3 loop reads CASSERAGGFVFF. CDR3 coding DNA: TGCGCCAGCAGTGAGCGAGCGGGAGGTTTTGTGTTCTTC.

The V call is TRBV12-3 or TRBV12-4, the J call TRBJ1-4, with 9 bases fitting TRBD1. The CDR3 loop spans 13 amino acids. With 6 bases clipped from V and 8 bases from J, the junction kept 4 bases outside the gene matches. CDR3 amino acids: CASRGTGKEKLFF. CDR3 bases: TGTGCCAGCAGAGGGACAGGGAAGGAAAAACTGTTTTTT.

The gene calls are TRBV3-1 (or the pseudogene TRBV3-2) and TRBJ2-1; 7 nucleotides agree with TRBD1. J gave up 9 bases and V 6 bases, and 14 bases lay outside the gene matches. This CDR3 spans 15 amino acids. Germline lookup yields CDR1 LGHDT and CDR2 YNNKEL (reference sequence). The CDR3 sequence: CASSLGGSRVSEQFF. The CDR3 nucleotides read TGTGCCAGCAGTCTAGGGGGCTCTAGGGTAAGTGAGCAGTTCTTC.